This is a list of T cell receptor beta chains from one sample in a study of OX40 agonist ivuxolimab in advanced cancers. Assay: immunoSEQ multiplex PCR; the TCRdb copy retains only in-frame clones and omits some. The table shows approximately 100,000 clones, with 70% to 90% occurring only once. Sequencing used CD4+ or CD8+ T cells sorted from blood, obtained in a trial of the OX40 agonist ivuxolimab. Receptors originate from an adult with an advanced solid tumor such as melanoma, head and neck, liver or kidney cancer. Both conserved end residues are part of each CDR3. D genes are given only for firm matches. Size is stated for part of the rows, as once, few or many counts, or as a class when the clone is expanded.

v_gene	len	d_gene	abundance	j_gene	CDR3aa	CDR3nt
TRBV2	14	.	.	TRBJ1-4	CASSARGTNEKLFF	TGTGCCAGCAGTGCGAGAGGAACCAATGAAAAACTGTTTTTT
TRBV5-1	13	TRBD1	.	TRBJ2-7	CASRQTGGGEQYF	TGCGCCAGCCGACAGACAGGGGGGGGCGAGCAGTACTTC
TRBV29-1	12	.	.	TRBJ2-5	CSVEGAEQTQYF	TGCAGCGTTGAGGGGGCTGAGCAGACCCAGTACTTC
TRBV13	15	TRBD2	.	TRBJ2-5	CASRSGGSGQETQYF	TGTGCCAGCAGATCGGGGGGTAGTGGCCAAGAGACCCAGTACTTC
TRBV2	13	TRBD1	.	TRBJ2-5	CASNPGQGQTQYF	TGTGCCAGCAACCCCGGACAGGGCCAGACCCAGTACTTC
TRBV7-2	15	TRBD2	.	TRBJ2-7	CASGLGGLAAYEQYF	TGTGCCAGCGGCCTCGGTGGACTAGCAGCCTACGAGCAGTACTTC
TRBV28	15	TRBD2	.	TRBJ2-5	CASSTTSGGGETQYF	TGTGCCAGCAGTACTACTAGCGGGGGAGGAGAGACCCAGTACTTC
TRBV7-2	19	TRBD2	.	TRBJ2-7	CASSADRVGRAGGPGEQYF	TGTGCCAGCAGCGCCGACAGGGTTGGGCGAGCGGGGGGGCCGGGCGAGCAGTACTTC
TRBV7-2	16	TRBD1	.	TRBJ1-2	CASSPRGGRNLNGYTF	TGTGCCAGCAGCCCAAGAGGGGGCAGGAATTTAAATGGCTACACCTTC
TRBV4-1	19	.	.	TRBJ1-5	CASSQEGQTGRRGNQPQHF	TGCGCCAGCAGCCAAGAAGGGCAAACAGGGAGGCGCGGCAATCAGCCCCAGCATTTT
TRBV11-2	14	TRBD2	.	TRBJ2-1	CASSPSGAGNEQFF	TGTGCCAGCAGTCCAAGCGGGGCAGGGAATGAGCAGTTCTTC
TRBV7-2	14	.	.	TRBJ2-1	CASSLNGGLNEQFF	TGTGCCAGCAGCTTAAACGGGGGTTTAAATGAGCAGTTCTTC
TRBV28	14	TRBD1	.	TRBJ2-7	CASSPGDRAYEQYF	TGTGCCAGCAGTCCTGGGGACAGAGCCTACGAGCAGTACTTC
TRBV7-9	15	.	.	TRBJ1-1	CASSPKTARGTEAFF	TGTGCCAGCAGCCCTAAGACAGCCCGGGGCACTGAAGCTTTCTTT
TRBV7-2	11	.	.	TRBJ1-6	CASTSFSALHF	TGTGCCAGCACCTCTTTTTCGGCCCTCCACTTT
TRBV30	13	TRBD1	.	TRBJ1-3	CAWSHRGPDTIYF	TGTGCCTGGAGTCACAGGGGGCCAGACACCATATATTTT
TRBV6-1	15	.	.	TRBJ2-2	CASSESDTNTGELFF	TGTGCCAGCAGTGAAAGTGACACGAACACCGGGGAGCTGTTTTTT
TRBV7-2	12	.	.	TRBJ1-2	CASSLVEGRHTF	TGTGCCAGCAGCTTAGTTGAGGGCCGCCACACCTTC
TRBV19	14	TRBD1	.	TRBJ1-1	CASSNGQGNTEAFF	TGTGCCAGTAGTAACGGACAGGGAAACACTGAAGCTTTCTTT
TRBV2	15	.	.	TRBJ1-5	CASSGGQGRNQPQHF	TGTGCCAGCAGTGGAGGGCAGGGGAGGAATCAGCCCCAGCATTTT
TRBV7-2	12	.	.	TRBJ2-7	CASSATAYEQYF	TGTGCCAGCAGCGCGACAGCCTACGAGCAGTACTTC
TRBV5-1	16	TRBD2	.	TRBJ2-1	CASSLNPSGGAFEQFF	TGCGCCAGCAGCTTGAATCCTAGCGGGGGGGCCTTTGAGCAGTTCTTC
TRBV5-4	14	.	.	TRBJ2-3	CASSSDTLRDTQYF	TGTGCCAGCAGCTCTGACACCCTAAGGGATACGCAGTATTTT
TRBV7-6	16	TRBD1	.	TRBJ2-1	CASSKTLGTAYNEQFF	TGTGCCAGCAGCAAAACCCTCGGGACAGCCTACAATGAGCAGTTCTTC
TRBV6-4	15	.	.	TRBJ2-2	CASSDTRFATGELFF	TGTGCCAGCAGTGACACAAGGTTCGCCACCGGGGAGCTGTTTTTT
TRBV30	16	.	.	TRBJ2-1	CAWRKAPRGLYNEQFF	TGTGCCTGGAGGAAAGCCCCCAGGGGATTATACAATGAGCAGTTCTTC
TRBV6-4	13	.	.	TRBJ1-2	CASSDSPGYGYTF	TGTGCCAGCAGTGACTCGCCCGGGTATGGCTACACCTTC
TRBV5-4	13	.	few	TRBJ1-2	CASSVPPYYGYTF	TGTGCCAGCAGTGTCCCCCCATACTATGGCTACACCTTC
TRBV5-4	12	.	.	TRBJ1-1	CASSLQNTEAFF	TGTGCCAGCAGCTTACAGAACACTGAAGCTTTCTTT
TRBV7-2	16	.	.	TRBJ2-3	CASSPGTYAATDTQYF	TGTGCCAGCAGCCCGGGGACGTACGCCGCCACAGATACGCAGTATTTT
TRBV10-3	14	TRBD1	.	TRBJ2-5	CAISGGTGRETQYF	TGTGCCATCAGTGGGGGGACAGGGCGGGAGACCCAGTACTTC
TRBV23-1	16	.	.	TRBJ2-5	CASSQSAGRMMETQYF	TGCGCCAGCAGTCAATCGGCAGGGAGGATGATGGAGACCCAGTACTTC
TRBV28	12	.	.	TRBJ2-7	CASRAGLYEQYF	TGTGCCAGCCGAGCAGGACTCTACGAGCAGTACTTC
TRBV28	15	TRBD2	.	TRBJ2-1	CASTRGVSSYNEQFF	TGTGCCAGTACTCGGGGGGTTAGCTCCTACAATGAGCAGTTCTTC
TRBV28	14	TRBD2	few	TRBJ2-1	CASRYRGGRNEQFF	TGTGCCAGTCGCTACCGGGGGGGCCGCAATGAGCAGTTCTTC
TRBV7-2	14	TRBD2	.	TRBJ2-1	CASSFSGGGNEQFF	TGTGCCAGCAGCTTTAGCGGGGGAGGCAATGAGCAGTTCTTC
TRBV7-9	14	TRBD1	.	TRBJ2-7	CASSVRDRASKQYF	TGTGCCAGCAGCGTCCGGGACAGGGCTTCTAAGCAGTACTTC
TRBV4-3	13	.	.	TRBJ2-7	CASSHGPDYEQYF	TGCGCCAGCAGCCATGGACCGGACTACGAGCAGTACTTC
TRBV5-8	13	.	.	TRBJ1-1	CASSRTDYTEAFF	TGTGCCAGCAGCCGGACAGATTACACTGAAGCTTTCTTT
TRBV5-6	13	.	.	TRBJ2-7	CASSLKAGFEQYF	TGTGCCAGCAGCTTGAAGGCAGGCTTCGAGCAGTACTTC
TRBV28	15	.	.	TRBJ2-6	CASQGTTTGANVLTF	TGTGCCAGCCAGGGGACCACGACCGGGGCCAACGTCCTGACTTTC
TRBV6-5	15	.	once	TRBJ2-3	CASSYAKGGTDTQYF	TGTGCCAGCAGTTACGCGAAGGGGGGCACAGATACGCAGTATTTT
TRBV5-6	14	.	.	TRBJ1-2	CASSLVSRGYGYTF	TGTGCCAGCAGCTTGGTCAGCAGGGGCTATGGCTACACCTTC
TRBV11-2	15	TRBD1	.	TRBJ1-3	CASSFQGGSGNTIYF	TGTGCCAGCAGCTTCCAGGGGGGCTCTGGAAACACCATATATTTT
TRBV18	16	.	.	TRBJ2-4	CASSPYEQAIKNIQYF	TGTGCCAGCTCACCATACGAACAGGCGATTAAAAACATTCAGTACTTC